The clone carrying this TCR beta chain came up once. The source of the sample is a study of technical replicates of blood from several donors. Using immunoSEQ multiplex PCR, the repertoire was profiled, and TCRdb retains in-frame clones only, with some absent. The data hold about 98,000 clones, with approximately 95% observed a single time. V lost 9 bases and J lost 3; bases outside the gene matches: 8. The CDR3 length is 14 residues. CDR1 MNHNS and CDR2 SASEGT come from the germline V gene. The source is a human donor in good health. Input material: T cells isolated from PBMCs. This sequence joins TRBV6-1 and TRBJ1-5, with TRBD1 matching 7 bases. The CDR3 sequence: CASLRDSLNQPQHF. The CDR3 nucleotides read TGTGCCAGTCTCCGGGACAGCCTCAATCAGCCCCAGCATTTT.